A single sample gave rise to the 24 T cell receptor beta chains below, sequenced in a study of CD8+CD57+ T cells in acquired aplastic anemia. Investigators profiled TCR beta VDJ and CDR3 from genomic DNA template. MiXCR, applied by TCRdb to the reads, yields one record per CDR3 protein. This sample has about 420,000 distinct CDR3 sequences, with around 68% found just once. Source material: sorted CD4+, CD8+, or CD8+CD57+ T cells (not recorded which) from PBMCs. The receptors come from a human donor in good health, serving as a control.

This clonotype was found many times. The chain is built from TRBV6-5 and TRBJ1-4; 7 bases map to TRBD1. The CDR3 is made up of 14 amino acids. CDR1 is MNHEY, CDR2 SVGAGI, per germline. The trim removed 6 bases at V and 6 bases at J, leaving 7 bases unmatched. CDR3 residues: CASRKTGAYEKLFF. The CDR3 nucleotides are TGTGCCAGCAGGAAAACAGGGGCGTATGAAAAACTGTTTTTT.

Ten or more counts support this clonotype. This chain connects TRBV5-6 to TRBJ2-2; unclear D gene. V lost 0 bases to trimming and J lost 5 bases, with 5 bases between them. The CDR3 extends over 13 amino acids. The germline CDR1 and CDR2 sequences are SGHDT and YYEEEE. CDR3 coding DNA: TGTGCCAGCAGCTTGGAGGCAACCGGGGAGCTGTTTTTT. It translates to CASSLEATGELFF.

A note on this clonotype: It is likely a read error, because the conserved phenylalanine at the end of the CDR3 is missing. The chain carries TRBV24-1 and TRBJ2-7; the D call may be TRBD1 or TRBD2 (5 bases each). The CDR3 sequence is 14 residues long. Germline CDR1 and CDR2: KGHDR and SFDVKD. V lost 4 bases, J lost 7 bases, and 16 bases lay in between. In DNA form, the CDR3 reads TGTGCCACCAGTGAGCGCGACAGTCGCGGGGAGCAGTACTCC. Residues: CATSERDSRGEQYS.

CDR3 in DNA: TGCAGTGCTAGAGAGACCGGGAACGACCAGCAGTACTTC. Protein product: CSARETGNDQQYF. The V call is TRBV20-1, the J call TRBJ2-7; a weak D match, TRBD2 (5 bases). The CDR3 runs to 13 residues. The germline CDR1 and CDR2 sequences are DFQATT and SNEGSKA (reference sequence). V shed 0 bases and J shed 8 bases, with 14 bases lying between them.

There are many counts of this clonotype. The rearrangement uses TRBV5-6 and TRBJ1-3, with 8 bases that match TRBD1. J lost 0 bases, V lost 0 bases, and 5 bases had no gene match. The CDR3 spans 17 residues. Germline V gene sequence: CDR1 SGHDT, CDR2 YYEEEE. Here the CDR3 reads CASSLEGDRISGNTIYF. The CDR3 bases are TGTGCCAGCAGCTTGGAAGGGGACAGGATCTCTGGAAACACCATATATTTT.

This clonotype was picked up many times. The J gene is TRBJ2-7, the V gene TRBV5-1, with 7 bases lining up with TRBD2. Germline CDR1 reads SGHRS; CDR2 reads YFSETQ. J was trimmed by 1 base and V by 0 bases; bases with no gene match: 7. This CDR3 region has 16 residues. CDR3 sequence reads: CASSLDGSGASYEQYF. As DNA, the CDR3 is TGCGCCAGCAGCTTGGACGGGAGCGGGGCATCCTACGAGCAGTACTTC. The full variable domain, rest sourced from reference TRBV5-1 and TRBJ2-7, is KAGVTQTPRYLIKTRGQQVTLSCSPISGHRSVSWYQQTPGQGLQFLFEYFSETQRNKGNFPGRFSGRQFSNSRSEMNVSTLELGDSALYLCASSLDGSGASYEQYFGPGTRLTVT.

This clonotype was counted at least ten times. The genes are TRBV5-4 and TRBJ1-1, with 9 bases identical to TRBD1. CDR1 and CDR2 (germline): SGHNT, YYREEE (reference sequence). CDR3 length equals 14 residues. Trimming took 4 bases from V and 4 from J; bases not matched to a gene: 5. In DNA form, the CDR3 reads TGTGCCAGCAGCCAACGACAGGGGGTCACTGAAGCTTTCTTT. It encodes CASSQRQGVTEAFF. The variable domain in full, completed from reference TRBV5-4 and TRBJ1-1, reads ETGVTQSPTHLIKTRGQQVTLRCSSQSGHNTVSWYQQALGQGPQFIFQYYREEENGRGNFPPRFSGLQFPNYSSELNVNALELDDSALYLCASSQRQGVTEAFFGQGTRLTVV.

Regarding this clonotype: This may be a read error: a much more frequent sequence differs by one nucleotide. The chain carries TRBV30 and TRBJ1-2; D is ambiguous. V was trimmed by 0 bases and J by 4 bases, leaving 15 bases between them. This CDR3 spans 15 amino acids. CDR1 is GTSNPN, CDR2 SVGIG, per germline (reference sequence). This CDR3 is CAWSVLISESYGYTF. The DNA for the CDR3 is TGTGCCTGGAGTGTACTAATTTCAGAAAGCTATGGCTACACCTTC.

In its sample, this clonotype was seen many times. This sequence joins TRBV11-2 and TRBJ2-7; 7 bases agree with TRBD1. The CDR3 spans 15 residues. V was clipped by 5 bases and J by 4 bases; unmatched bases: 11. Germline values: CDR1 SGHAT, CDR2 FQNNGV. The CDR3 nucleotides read TGTGCCAGCAGCCCCCGGACAGGCACGAATTACGAGCAGTACTTC. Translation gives CASSPRTGTNYEQYF.

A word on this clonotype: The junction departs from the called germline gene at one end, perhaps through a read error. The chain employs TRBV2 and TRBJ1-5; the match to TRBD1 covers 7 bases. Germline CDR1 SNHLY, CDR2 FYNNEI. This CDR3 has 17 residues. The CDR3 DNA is TGTGCCAGCAGCCAAGATCCCGACAGGGCCGTAAATCAGCCCGAGCATTTT. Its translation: CASSQDPDRAVNQPEHF.

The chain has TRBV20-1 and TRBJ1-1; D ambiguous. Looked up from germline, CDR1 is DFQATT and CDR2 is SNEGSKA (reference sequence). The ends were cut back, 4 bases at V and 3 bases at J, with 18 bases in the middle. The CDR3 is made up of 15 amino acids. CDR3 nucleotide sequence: TGCAGTGCTAATTTCCGAAACTACGAGCACACTGAAGCTTTCTTT. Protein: CSANFRNYEHTEAFF.

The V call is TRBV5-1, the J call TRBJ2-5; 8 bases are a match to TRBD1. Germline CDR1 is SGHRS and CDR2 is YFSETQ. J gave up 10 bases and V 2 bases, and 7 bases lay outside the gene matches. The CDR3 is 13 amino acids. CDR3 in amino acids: CASSLGDRKNQYF. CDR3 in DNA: TGCGCCAGCAGCTTAGGGGACAGGAAGAACCAGTACTTC.

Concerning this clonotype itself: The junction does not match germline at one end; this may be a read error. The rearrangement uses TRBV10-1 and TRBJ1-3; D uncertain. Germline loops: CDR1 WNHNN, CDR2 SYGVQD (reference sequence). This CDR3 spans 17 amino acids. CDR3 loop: CASIIERYGNSGNTIYF. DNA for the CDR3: TGTGCCAGCATTATAGAACGATACGGAAACTCTGGAAACACCATATATTTT.

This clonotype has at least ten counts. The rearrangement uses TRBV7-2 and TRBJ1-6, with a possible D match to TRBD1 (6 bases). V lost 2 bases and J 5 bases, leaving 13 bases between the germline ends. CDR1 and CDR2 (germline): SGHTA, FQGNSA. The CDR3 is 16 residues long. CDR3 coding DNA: TGTGCCAGCAGCTTACAACAGGGTCAGGATAATTCACCCCTCCACTTT. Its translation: CASSLQQGQDNSPLHF.

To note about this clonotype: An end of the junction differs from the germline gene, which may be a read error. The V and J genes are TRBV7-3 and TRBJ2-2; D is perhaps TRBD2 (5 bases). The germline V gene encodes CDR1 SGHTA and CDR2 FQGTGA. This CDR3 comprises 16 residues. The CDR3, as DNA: TGTGCCAGCAGCCCAATCGGAGGAGCGCTTACCGGGGAGCTGTTTTTC. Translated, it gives CASSPIGGALTGELFF.

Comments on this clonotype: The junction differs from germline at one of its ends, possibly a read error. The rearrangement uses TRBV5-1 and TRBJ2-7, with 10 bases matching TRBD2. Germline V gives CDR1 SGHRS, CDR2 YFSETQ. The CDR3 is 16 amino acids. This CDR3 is CASSWASGGTDHEQYF. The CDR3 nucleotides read TGTGCCAGCAGCTGGGCTAGCGGGGGCACGGACCACGAGCAGTACTTC.

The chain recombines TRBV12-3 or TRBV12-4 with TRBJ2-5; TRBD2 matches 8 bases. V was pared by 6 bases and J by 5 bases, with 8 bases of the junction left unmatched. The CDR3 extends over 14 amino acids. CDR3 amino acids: CASRRPGLGETQYF. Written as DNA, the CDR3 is TGTGCCAGCAGACGTCCGGGACTAGGGGAGACCCAGTACTTC.

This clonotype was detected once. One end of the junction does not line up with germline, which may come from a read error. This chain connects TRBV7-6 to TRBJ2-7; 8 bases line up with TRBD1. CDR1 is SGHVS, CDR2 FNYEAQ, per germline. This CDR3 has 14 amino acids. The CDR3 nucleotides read TGTGCCAGCAGCGTGAGGGGACAGGCCACAGATACGCACTTC. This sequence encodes CASSVRGQATDTHF.

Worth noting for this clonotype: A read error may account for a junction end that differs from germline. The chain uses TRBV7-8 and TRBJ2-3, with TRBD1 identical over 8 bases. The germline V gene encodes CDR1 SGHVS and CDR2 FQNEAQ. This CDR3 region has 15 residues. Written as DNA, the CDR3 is TGTGCCAGCAGCGTAGCAGGACAGGGCCTATGCACGGAGTATTTT. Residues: CASSVAGQGLCTEYF.

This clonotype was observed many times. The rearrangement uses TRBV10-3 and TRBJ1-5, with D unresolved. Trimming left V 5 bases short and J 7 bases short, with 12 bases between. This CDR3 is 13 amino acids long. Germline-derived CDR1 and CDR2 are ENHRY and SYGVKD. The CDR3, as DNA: TGTGCCATCAGTTCAGGCGGGGTCCAGCCCCAGCATTTT. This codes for CAISSGGVQPQHF.

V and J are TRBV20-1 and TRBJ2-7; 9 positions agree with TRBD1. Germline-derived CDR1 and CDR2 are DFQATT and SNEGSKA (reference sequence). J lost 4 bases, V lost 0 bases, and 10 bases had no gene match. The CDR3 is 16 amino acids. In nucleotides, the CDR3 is TGCAGTGCTAGAGATACAGGACAGGGGAGTAGGTACGAGCAGTACTTC. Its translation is CSARDTGQGSRYEQYF.

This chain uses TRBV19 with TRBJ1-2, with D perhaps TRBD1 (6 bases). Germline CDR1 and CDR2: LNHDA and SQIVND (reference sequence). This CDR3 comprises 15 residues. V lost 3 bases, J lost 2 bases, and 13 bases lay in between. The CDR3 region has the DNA TGTGCCAGTAGTATGTGGGGGGGGCGAAACTATGGCTACACCTTC. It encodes CASSMWGGRNYGYTF.

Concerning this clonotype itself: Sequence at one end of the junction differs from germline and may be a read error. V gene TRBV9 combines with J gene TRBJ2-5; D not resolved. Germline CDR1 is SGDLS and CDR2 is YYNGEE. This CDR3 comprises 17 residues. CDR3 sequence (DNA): TGTGCCACCAGCAGGCATGGTGGTATCAGCCAAGGGCAGACCCAGTACTTC. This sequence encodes CATSRHGGISQGQTQYF.

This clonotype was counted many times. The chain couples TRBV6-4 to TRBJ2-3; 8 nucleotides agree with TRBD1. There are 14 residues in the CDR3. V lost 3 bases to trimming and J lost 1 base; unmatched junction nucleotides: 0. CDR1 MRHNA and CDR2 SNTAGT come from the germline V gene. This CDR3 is CASSEGQGTDTQYF. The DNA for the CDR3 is TGTGCCAGCAGTGAGGGACAGGGCACAGATACGCAGTATTTT.